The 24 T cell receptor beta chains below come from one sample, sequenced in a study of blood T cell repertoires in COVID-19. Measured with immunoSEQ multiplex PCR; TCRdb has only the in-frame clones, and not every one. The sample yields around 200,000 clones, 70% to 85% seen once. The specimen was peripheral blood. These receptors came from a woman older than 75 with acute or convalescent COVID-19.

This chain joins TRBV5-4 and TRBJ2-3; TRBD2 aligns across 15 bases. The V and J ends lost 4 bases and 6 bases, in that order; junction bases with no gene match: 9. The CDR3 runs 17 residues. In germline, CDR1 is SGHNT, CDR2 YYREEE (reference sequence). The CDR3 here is CASSTGLAGGPGDTQYF. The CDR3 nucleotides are TGTGCCAGCAGCACCGGACTAGCGGGAGGGCCTGGTGATACGCAGTATTTT.

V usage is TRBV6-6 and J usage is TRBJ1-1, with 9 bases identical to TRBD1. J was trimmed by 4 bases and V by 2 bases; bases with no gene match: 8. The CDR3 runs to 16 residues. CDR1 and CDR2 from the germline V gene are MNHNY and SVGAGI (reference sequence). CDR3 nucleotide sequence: TGTGCCAGCAGTTACAGGGGACAGGGATTTGGCACTGAAGCTTTCTTT. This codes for CASSYRGQGFGTEAFF.

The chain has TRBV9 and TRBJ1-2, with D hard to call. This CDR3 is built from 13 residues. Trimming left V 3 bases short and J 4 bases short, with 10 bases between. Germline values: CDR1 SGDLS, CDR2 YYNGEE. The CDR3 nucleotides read TGTGCCAGCAGCGGGGAGTGGGGCTATGGCTACACCTTC. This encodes CASSGEWGYGYTF.

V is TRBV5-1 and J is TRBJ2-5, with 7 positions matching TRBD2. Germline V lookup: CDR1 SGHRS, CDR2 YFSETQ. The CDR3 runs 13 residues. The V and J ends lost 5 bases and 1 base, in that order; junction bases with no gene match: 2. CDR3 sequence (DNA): TGCGCCAGCAGGGCTAGCGGCCAAGAGACCCAGTACTTC. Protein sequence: CASRASGQETQYF.

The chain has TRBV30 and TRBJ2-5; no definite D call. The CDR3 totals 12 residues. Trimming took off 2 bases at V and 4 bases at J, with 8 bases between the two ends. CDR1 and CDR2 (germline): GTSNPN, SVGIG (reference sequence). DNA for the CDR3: TGTGCCTGGAGTTTAACGGGAGAGACCCAGTACTTC. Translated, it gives CAWSLTGETQYF.

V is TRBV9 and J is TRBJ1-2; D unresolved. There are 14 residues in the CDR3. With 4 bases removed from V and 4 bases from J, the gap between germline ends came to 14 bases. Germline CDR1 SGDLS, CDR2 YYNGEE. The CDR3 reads CASSPVSVVYGYTF. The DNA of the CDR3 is TGTGCCAGCAGCCCGGTGTCGGTAGTCTATGGCTACACCTTC.

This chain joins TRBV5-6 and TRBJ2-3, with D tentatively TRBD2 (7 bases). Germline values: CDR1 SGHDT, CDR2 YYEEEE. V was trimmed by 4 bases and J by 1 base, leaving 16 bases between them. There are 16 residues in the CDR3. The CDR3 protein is CASSRGRGGGTDTQYF. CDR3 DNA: TGTGCCAGCAGCCGAGGCAGGGGAGGGGGCACAGATACGCAGTATTTT.

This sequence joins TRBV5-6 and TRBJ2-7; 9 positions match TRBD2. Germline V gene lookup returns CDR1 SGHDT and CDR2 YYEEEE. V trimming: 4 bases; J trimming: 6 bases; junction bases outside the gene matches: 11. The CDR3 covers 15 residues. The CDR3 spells CASSPILLAGGEQYF. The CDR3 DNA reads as TGTGCCAGCAGCCCTATTTTACTAGCGGGCGGCGAGCAGTACTTC.

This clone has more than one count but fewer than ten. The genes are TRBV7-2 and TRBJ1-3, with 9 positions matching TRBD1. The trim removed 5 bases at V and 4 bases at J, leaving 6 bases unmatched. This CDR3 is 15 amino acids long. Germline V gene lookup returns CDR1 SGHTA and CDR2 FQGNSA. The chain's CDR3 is CASSRDRDPGNTIYF. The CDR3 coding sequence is TGTGCCAGCAGCCGGGACAGGGATCCCGGAAACACCATATATTTT.

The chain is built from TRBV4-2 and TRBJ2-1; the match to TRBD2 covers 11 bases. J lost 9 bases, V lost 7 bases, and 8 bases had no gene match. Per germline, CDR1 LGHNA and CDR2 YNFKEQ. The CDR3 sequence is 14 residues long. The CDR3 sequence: CASKLAGESGEQFF. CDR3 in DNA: TGTGCCAGCAAACTAGCGGGAGAGTCCGGTGAGCAGTTCTTC.

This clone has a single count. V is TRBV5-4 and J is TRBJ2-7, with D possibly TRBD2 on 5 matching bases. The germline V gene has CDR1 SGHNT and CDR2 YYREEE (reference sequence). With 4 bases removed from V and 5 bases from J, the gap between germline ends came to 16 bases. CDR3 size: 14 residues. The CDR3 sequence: CASSRPERANEQYF. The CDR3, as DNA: TGTGCCAGCAGCAGGCCCGAGAGGGCTAACGAGCAGTACTTC.

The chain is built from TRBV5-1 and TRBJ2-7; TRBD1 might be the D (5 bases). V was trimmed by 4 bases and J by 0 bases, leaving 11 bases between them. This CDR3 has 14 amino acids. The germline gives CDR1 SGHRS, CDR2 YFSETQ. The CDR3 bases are TGCGCCAGCAGCCTAACAGGCTTCTCCTACGAGCAGTACTTC. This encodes CASSLTGFSYEQYF.

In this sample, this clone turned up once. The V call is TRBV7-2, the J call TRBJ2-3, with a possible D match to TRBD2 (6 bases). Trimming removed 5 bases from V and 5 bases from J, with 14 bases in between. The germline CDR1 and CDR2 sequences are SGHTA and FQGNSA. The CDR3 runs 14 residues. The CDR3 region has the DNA TGTGCCAGCAGCCAACAACTAGCCCTAGATACGCAGTATTTT. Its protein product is CASSQQLALDTQYF.

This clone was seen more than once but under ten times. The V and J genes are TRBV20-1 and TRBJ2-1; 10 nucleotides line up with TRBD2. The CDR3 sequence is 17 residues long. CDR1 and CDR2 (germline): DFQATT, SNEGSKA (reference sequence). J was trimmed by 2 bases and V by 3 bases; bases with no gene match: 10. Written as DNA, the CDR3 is TGCAGTGCTAGTAGCGGGAGGACGGGGGTAACCTACAATGAGCAGTTCTTC. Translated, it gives CSASSGRTGVTYNEQFF.

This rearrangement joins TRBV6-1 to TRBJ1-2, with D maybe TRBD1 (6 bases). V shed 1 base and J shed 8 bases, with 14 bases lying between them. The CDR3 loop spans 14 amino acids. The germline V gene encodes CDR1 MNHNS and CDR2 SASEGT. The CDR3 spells CASSEGGQVGGYTF. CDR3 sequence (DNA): TGTGCCAGCAGTGAAGGGGGGCAAGTGGGAGGCTACACCTTC.

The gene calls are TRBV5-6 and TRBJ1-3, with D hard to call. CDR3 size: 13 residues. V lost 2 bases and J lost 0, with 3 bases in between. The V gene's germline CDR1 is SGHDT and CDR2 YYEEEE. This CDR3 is CASSFNSGNTIYF. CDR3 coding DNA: TGTGCCAGCAGCTTCAACTCTGGAAACACCATATATTTT.

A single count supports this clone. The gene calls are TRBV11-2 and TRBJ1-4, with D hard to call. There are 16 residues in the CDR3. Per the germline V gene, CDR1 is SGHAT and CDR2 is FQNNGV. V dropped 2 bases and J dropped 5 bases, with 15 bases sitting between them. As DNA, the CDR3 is TGTGCCAGCAGCTTAAACGGTGATACGATCAATGAAAAACTGTTTTTT. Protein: CASSLNGDTINEKLFF.

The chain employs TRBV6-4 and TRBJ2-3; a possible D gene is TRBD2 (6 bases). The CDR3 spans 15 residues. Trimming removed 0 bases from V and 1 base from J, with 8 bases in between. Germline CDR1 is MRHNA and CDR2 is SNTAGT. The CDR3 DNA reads TGTGCCAGCAGTGACTCTCCTAGCGGCACAGATACGCAGTATTTT. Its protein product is CASSDSPSGTDTQYF.

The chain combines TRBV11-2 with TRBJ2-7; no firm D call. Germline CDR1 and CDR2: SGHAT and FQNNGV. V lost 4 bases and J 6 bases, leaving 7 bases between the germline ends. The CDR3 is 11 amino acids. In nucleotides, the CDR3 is TGTGCCAGCAGCTCTCTGTTCGAGCAGTACTTC. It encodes CASSSLFEQYF.

In DNA, the CDR3 is TGTGCCAGCAGTGAAAGGAGCCCTGGAAACACCATATATTTT. As protein: CASSERSPGNTIYF. This chain joins TRBV6-1 and TRBJ1-3; D unresolved. Trimming removed 2 bases at V and 2 bases at J, with 7 bases between. CDR1 is MNHNS and CDR2 is SASEGT in the germline V gene. This CDR3 is 14 amino acids long.

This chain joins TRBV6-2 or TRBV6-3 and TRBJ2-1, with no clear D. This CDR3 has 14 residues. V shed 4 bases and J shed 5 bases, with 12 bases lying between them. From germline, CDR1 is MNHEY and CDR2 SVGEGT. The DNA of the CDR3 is TGTGCCAGCAGTTCCCCCCACAGAGACAATGAGCAGTTCTTC. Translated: CASSSPHRDNEQFF.

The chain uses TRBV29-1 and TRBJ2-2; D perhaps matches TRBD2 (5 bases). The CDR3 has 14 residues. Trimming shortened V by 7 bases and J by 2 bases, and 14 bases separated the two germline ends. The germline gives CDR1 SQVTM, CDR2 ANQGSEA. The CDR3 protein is CSAGEAPNTGELFF. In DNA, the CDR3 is TGCAGCGCCGGGGAAGCGCCAAACACCGGGGAGCTGTTTTTT.

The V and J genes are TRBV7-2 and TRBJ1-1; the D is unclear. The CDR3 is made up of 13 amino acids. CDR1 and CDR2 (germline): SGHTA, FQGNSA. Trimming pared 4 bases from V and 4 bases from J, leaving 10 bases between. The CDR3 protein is CASSYAAGTEAFF. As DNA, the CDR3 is TGTGCCAGCAGCTATGCAGCGGGCACTGAAGCTTTCTTT.

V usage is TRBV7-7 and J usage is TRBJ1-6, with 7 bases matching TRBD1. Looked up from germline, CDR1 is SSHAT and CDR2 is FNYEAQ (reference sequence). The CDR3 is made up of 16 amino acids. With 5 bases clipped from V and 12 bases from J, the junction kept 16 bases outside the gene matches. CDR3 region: CASSTRKGQTPLPLHF. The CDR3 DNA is TGTGCCAGCAGCACCAGGAAGGGACAGACTCCTTTACCCCTCCACTTT.